This is a list of T cell receptor beta chains from one sample in a study of CD8 T cells in Susac syndrome. TCRdb independently ran MiXCR on the immunoSEQ multiplex PCR reads; one entry per CDR3 protein. The sample holds under 200,000 distinct CDR3 sequences; approximately 94% are singletons and the top ten take more than 0.095%. Sequences were obtained from CD4+ T cells from PBMCs. The origin of the receptors is a human donor with Susac syndrome. The CDR3 runs from the conserved cysteine through the conserved F or W. A D gene is named only where the DNA matches it firmly. Not every row has a clone size; where given, it reads once, few, many or a size class.

size: NA
V: TRBV6-6
D: NA
J: TRBJ2-2
CDR3: CASILTGELFF
DNA: TGTGCCAGCATTTTAACCGGGGAGCTGTTTTTT

size: NA
V: TRBV4-1
D: NA
J: TRBJ2-1
CDR3: CASSQVSLALPYNEQFF
DNA: TGCGCCAGCAGCCAAGTGTCTCTAGCACTACCCTACAATGAGCAGTTCTTC

size: NA
V: TRBV5-1
D: NA
J: TRBJ2-6
CDR3: CASSLEGPRSGANVLTF
DNA: TGCGCCAGCAGCTTAGAGGGGCCGAGATCTGGGGCCAACGTCCTGACTTTC

size: NA
V: TRBV20-1
D: NA
J: TRBJ2-5
CDR3: CSARQGSAETQYF
DNA: TGCAGTGCTAGACAGGGGTCGGCAGAGACCCAGTACTTC

size: NA
V: TRBV4-1
D: NA
J: TRBJ1-2
CDR3: CASSQLRVNPREGYTF
DNA: TGCGCCAGCAGCCAGCTCCGGGTAAATCCTCGGGAAGGCTACACCTTC

size: NA
V: TRBV24-1
D: TRBD2
J: TRBJ2-3
CDR3: CATSDGGGPGDTQYF
DNA: TGTGCCACCAGTGATGGCGGGGGTCCCGGAGATACGCAGTATTTT

size: NA
V: TRBV19
D: NA
J: TRBJ1-2
CDR3: CASSMEANYGYTF
DNA: TGTGCCAGTAGTATGGAGGCGAACTATGGCTACACCTTC

size: NA
V: TRBV6-1
D: NA
J: TRBJ2-6
CDR3: CATDLVHLCPANVLTF
DNA: TGTGCGACAGATCTAGTCCACCTCTGCCCGGCCAACGTCCTGACTTTC

size: NA
V: TRBV7-2
D: TRBD1
J: TRBJ1-2
CDR3: CASSAWTGQKSGYTF
DNA: TGTGCCAGCAGCGCCTGGACAGGGCAGAAAAGTGGCTACACCTTC

size: NA
V: TRBV2
D: NA
J: TRBJ1-3
CDR3: CASSTDARSGNTIYF
DNA: TGTGCCAGCAGCACGGACGCCCGCTCTGGAAACACCATATATTTT

size: once
V: TRBV5-1
D: NA
J: TRBJ1-1
CDR3: CASRSGGYTEAFF
DNA: TGCGCCAGCAGGTCCGGGGGGTACACTGAAGCTTTCTTT

size: once
V: TRBV15
D: NA
J: TRBJ1-5
CDR3: CATSRDLVGGRQPQHF
DNA: TGTGCCACCAGCAGAGATCTCGTAGGGGGAAGGCAGCCCCAGCATTTT

size: once
V: TRBV14
D: NA
J: TRBJ1-2
CDR3: CASSQDPSYGYTF
DNA: TGTGCCAGCAGCCAAGATCCCAGCTATGGCTACACCTTC

size: NA
V: TRBV4-2
D: NA
J: TRBJ2-5
CDR3: CASSQLTGAGETQYF
DNA: TGTGCCAGCAGCCAATTAACAGGCGCAGGGGAGACCCAGTACTTC

size: NA
V: TRBV4-2
D: TRBD1
J: TRBJ1-1
CDR3: CASTANDRGGTEAFF
DNA: TGTGCCAGCACCGCCAACGACAGGGGAGGGACTGAAGCTTTCTTT

size: NA
V: TRBV19
D: NA
J: TRBJ2-4
CDR3: CASSIPQNIQYF
DNA: TGTGCCAGTAGTATCCCCCAAAACATTCAGTACTTC

size: NA
V: TRBV3-1
D: NA
J: TRBJ1-2
CDR3: CASSPEGQRGWGYGYTF
DNA: TGTGCCAGCAGCCCAGAGGGCCAGAGGGGATGGGGCTATGGCTACACCTTC

size: NA
V: TRBV30
D: TRBD1
J: TRBJ1-2
CDR3: CAWSVVAGGRRNYGYTF
DNA: TGTGCCTGGAGTGTAGTCGCAGGGGGCAGGCGTAACTATGGCTACACCTTC

size: NA
V: TRBV6-5
D: NA
J: TRBJ2-1
CDR3: CASSYPGLNNEQFF
DNA: TGTGCCAGCAGTTATCCGGGGCTGAACAATGAGCAGTTCTTC

size: NA
V: TRBV25-1
D: NA
J: TRBJ1-6
CDR3: CASTRGAANNSPLHF
DNA: TGTGCCAGCACCCGTGGGGCAGCCAATAATTCACCCCTCCACTTT

size: NA
V: TRBV29-1
D: TRBD1
J: TRBJ2-3
CDR3: CTGQGVNTDTQYF
DNA: TGCACCGGCCAGGGGGTAAACACAGATACGCAGTATTTT

size: NA
V: TRBV3-1
D: NA
J: TRBJ2-5
CDR3: CASSHGTSQETQYF
DNA: TGTGCCAGCAGCCATGGGACAAGCCAAGAGACCCAGTACTTC

size: NA
V: TRBV20-1
D: NA
J: TRBJ1-2
CDR3: CSARLSARDGYTF
DNA: TGCAGTGCTCGACTCTCTGCGAGGGATGGCTACACCTTC

size: NA
V: TRBV9
D: NA
J: TRBJ1-1
CDR3: CASSVTPASQNTEAFF
DNA: TGTGCCAGCAGCGTCACCCCCGCCTCCCAGAACACTGAAGCTTTCTTT

size: NA
V: TRBV20-1
D: TRBD1
J: TRBJ2-4
CDR3: CSARAPGQGDNIQYF
DNA: TGCAGTGCTAGAGCCCCGGGACAGGGGGATAACATTCAGTACTTC

size: NA
V: TRBV12-3/TRBV12-4
D: TRBD1
J: TRBJ1-6
CDR3: CASSLGTDSPLHF
DNA: TGTGCCAGCAGTTTGGGGACAGATTCACCCCTCCACTTT

size: NA
V: TRBV6-4
D: NA
J: TRBJ2-5
CDR3: CASSDLSVWTETQYF
DNA: TGTGCCAGCAGTGACTTGTCAGTCTGGACGGAGACCCAGTACTTC

size: NA
V: TRBV4-2
D: NA
J: TRBJ2-3
CDR3: CASSRETPPATQYF
DNA: TGTGCCAGCAGCCGGGAGACACCCCCGGCTACGCAGTATTTT

size: NA
V: TRBV28
D: NA
J: TRBJ2-3
CDR3: CASSLNSLSTDTQYF
DNA: TGTGCCAGCAGTTTAAACAGCCTGAGCACAGATACGCAGTATTTT

size: NA
V: TRBV5-1
D: NA
J: TRBJ2-5
CDR3: CASSLFGSQETQYF
DNA: TGCGCCAGCAGCTTGTTCGGCTCCCAAGAGACCCAGTACTTC

size: NA
V: TRBV7-2
D: TRBD2
J: TRBJ2-1
CDR3: CASSYGLAEFF
DNA: TGTGCCAGCAGTTACGGACTAGCTGAGTTCTTC

size: NA
V: TRBV6-2/TRBV6-3
D: NA
J: TRBJ2-4
CDR3: CASSYGGSKNIQYF
DNA: TGTGCCAGCAGTTACGGGGGTTCCAAAAACATTCAGTACTTC

size: NA
V: TRBV7-9
D: NA
J: TRBJ2-7
CDR3: CASSLPDPGSEQYF
DNA: TGTGCCAGCAGCTTACCCGACCCGGGTTCCGAGCAGTACTTC

size: NA
V: TRBV3-1
D: NA
J: TRBJ2-7
CDR3: CASSQSDRAYEQYF
DNA: TGTGCCAGCAGCCAAAGTGACAGAGCCTACGAGCAGTACTTC

size: NA
V: TRBV18
D: NA
J: TRBJ2-3
CDR3: CASSSGAYPTDTQYF
DNA: TGTGCCAGCTCATCAGGCGCTTACCCCACAGATACGCAGTATTTT

size: NA
V: TRBV6-5
D: NA
J: TRBJ2-7
CDR3: CASSYGPAYEQYF
DNA: TGTGCCAGCAGTTACGGGCCAGCCTACGAGCAGTACTTC

size: NA
V: TRBV20-1
D: NA
J: TRBJ1-5
CDR3: CSARRGIGSQPQHF
DNA: TGCAGTGCTAGAAGGGGTATCGGTAGTCAGCCCCAGCATTTT

size: few
V: TRBV30
D: NA
J: TRBJ1-2
CDR3: CAWTAGGYGYTF
DNA: TGTGCCTGGACCGCAGGCGGGTATGGCTACACCTTC

size: NA
V: TRBV28
D: TRBD1
J: TRBJ1-2
CDR3: CASNLPGTGYGYTF
DNA: TGTGCCAGCAACCTCCCCGGGACAGGTTATGGCTACACCTTC

size: NA
V: TRBV25-1
D: TRBD1
J: TRBJ1-2
CDR3: CASTAKGQGAIGYTF
DNA: TGTGCCAGCACTGCCAAGGGACAGGGGGCAATAGGCTACACCTTC

size: NA
V: TRBV20-1
D: NA
J: TRBJ1-2
CDR3: CSATTSLAGYGYTF
DNA: TGCAGTGCGACCACCTCCCTGGCGGGTTATGGCTACACCTTC

size: NA
V: TRBV4-3
D: TRBD1
J: TRBJ2-5
CDR3: CASSQVWSGGLETQYF
DNA: TGCGCCAGCAGCCAAGTATGGTCAGGGGGCCTAGAGACCCAGTACTTC

size: once
V: TRBV20-1
D: NA
J: TRBJ1-5
CDR3: CSAITSRGNQPQHF
DNA: TGCAGTGCTATTACGTCTAGAGGCAATCAGCCCCAGCATTTT

size: NA
V: TRBV6-5
D: NA
J: TRBJ1-5
CDR3: CASQRTRADQPQHF
DNA: TGTGCCAGCCAAAGGACGAGGGCCGATCAGCCCCAGCATTTT

size: few
V: TRBV14
D: NA
J: TRBJ2-4
CDR3: CASSPQIAKNIQYF
DNA: TGTGCCAGCAGCCCACAGATAGCCAAAAACATTCAGTACTTC

size: NA
V: TRBV6-2/TRBV6-3
D: NA
J: TRBJ2-5
CDR3: CASSYSSRAIQETQYF
DNA: TGTGCCAGCAGTTACTCTTCGAGGGCTATCCAAGAGACCCAGTACTTC

size: NA
V: TRBV12-3/TRBV12-4
D: TRBD1
J: TRBJ1-6
CDR3: CASSQQGAGTPLHF
DNA: TGTGCCAGCAGTCAACAGGGGGCAGGGACACCCCTCCACTTT

size: NA
V: TRBV6-2/TRBV6-3
D: NA
J: TRBJ2-7
CDR3: CASRTGITYEQYF
DNA: TGTGCCAGCAGAACCGGGATCACCTACGAGCAGTACTTC

size: NA
V: TRBV30
D: NA
J: TRBJ1-1
CDR3: CAWSAKRTAFAGTEAFF
DNA: TGTGCCTGGAGTGCAAAGCGGACAGCCTTCGCGGGCACTGAAGCTTTCTTT

size: NA
V: TRBV6-5
D: TRBD2
J: TRBJ2-3
CDR3: CASRGLAGTGTQYF
DNA: TGTGCCAGCAGGGGACTAGCGGGGACCGGAACGCAGTATTTT

size: NA
V: TRBV9
D: TRBD1
J: TRBJ2-7
CDR3: CASSVGGGGNYEQYF
DNA: TGTGCCAGCAGCGTAGGAGGGGGCGGTAACTACGAGCAGTACTTC

size: NA
V: TRBV24-1
D: NA
J: TRBJ1-5
CDR3: CATRDSNQPQHF
DNA: TGTGCCACCCGGGACAGCAATCAGCCCCAGCATTTT

size: NA
V: TRBV5-5
D: NA
J: TRBJ2-7
CDR3: CASSPAGGLGYEQYF
DNA: TGTGCCAGCAGCCCGGCTGGGGGGTTGGGCTACGAGCAGTACTTC

size: NA
V: TRBV6-5
D: NA
J: TRBJ2-6
CDR3: CASSRWSGANVLTF
DNA: TGTGCCAGCAGTAGGTGGTCTGGGGCCAACGTCCTGACTTTC

size: once
V: TRBV25-1
D: NA
J: TRBJ2-5
CDR3: CASRIKQTQYF
DNA: TGTGCCAGCAGGATAAAGCAGACCCAGTACTTC

size: NA
V: TRBV10-3
D: NA
J: TRBJ2-2
CDR3: CAIRTESHTGELFF
DNA: TGTGCCATCAGGACAGAATCCCACACCGGGGAGCTGTTTTTT

size: NA
V: TRBV30
D: NA
J: TRBJ2-1
CDR3: CAWRVRRSYNEQFF
DNA: TGTGCCTGGAGAGTCCGCCGCTCCTACAATGAGCAGTTCTTC

size: NA
V: TRBV3-1
D: TRBD1
J: TRBJ1-5
CDR3: CASSRAGQGNQPQHF
DNA: TGTGCCAGCAGCCGGGCCGGACAGGGCAATCAGCCCCAGCATTTT

size: NA
V: TRBV20-1
D: NA
J: TRBJ2-1
CDR3: CSAFGGADNEQFF
DNA: TGCAGTGCGTTCGGGGGCGCCGACAATGAGCAGTTCTTC

size: NA
V: TRBV7-9
D: TRBD2
J: TRBJ2-2
CDR3: CASSVAGGGAGELFF
DNA: TGTGCCAGCAGCGTCGCGGGGGGGGGCGCCGGGGAGCTGTTTTTT